Below, 16 T cell receptor beta chains from the same sample are listed, as sequenced in a study of cytomegalovirus exposure and HLA in healthy donors. Repertoires were generated with immunoSEQ multiplex PCR, while TCRdb's copy carries only in-frame clones and drops some. The sample consists of over 75,000 clones, roughly 85% of them appearing once. The sample taken for sequencing was PBMCs. These receptor sequences come from a man aged 18-30 years in good health and CMV-seropositive.

This rearrangement joins TRBV7-2 to TRBJ1-5; D is unresolved. The germline gives CDR1 SGHTA, CDR2 FQGNSA. V lost 2 bases, J lost 4 bases, and 6 bases lay in between. The length of the CDR3 is 13 residues. The CDR3 reads CASSLSGNQPQHF. The CDR3 coding sequence is TGTGCCAGCAGCTTATCGGGGAATCAGCCCCAGCATTTT. The variable domain in full, with the rest retrieved from reference TRBV7-2 and TRBJ1-5, is GAGVSQSPSNKVTEKGKDVELRCDPISGHTALYWYRQSLGQGLEFLIYFQGNSAPDKSGLPSDRFSAERTGGSVSTLTIQRTQQEDSAVYLCASSLSGNQPQHFGDGTRLSIL.

This clone showed up just a few times. J is TRBJ1-1 and V is TRBV6-6; weak D call: TRBD1 (5 bases). Trimming removed 2 bases at V and 4 bases at J, with 8 bases between. This CDR3 comprises 13 residues. The V gene's germline CDR1 is MNHNY and CDR2 SVGAGI (reference sequence). The CDR3 DNA follows: TGTGCCAGCAGTTACGTGGGGGGCACTGAAGCTTTCTTT. Amino acids: CASSYVGGTEAFF.

This clone was detected once. The J gene is TRBJ2-7, the V gene TRBV27; TRBD2 aligns across 10 bases. V lost 8 bases, J lost 4 bases, and 5 bases stayed unmatched. The CDR3 is 13 amino acids. The germline V gene encodes CDR1 MNHEY and CDR2 SMNVEV (reference sequence). The CDR3 region has the DNA TGTGCCAGCTCCAAGCGGGAGGGGTACGAGCAGTACTTC. Its protein product is CASSKREGYEQYF.

This clone was recorded only once. The CDR3 here is CASSGTGSGETQYF. The CDR3 DNA sequence: TGTGCCAGCAGCGGGACAGGGTCGGGGGAGACCCAGTACTTC. The chain couples TRBV2 to TRBJ2-5; 9 bases align to TRBD1. This CDR3 is built from 14 residues. V lost 6 bases, J lost 5 bases, and 7 bases stayed unmatched. Germline values: CDR1 SNHLY, CDR2 FYNNEI.

J is TRBJ2-5 and V is TRBV5-1, with 7 bases fitting TRBD2. CDR1 and CDR2 from the germline V gene are SGHRS and YFSETQ. The CDR3 spans 14 residues. V gave up 3 bases and J gave up 3 bases; unmatched junction bases: 5. The CDR3 bases are TGCGCCAGCAGCTCGCTAGCGGATGAAGAGACCCAGTACTTC. Residues: CASSSLADEETQYF. The whole variable domain, filled in from reference TRBV5-1 and TRBJ2-5, reads KAGVTQTPRYLIKTRGQQVTLSCSPISGHRSVSWYQQTPGQGLQFLFEYFSETQRNKGNFPGRFSGRQFSNSRSEMNVSTLELGDSALYLCASSSLADEETQYFGPGTRLLVL.

The CDR3 loop reads CASSPKSGVRAQETQYF. As DNA, the CDR3 is TGTGCCAGCAGCCCAAAATCAGGGGTAAGGGCCCAAGAGACCCAGTACTTC. The chain recombines TRBV7-8 with TRBJ2-5, with D tentatively TRBD1 (6 bases). V was shortened by 5 bases and J by 1 base, with 20 bases between the two germline ends. Germline V lookup: CDR1 SGHVS, CDR2 FQNEAQ. This CDR3 is built from 17 residues.

This clone has a handful of counts. At one end, the junction sequence differs from germline, possibly due to a read error. The rearrangement uses TRBV10-3 and TRBJ2-7, with D maybe TRBD2 (6 bases). The germline gives CDR1 ENHRY, CDR2 SYGVKD. The CDR3 extends over 14 amino acids. The CDR3 here is CASSEWGDLYEQYF. For the CDR3, the DNA is TGTGCCAGCAGTGAGTGGGGGGACCTCTACGAGCAGTACTTC.

The gene calls are TRBV7-2 and TRBJ2-1; 9 bases agree with TRBD2. Losses at the gene ends were 4 bases for V and 2 bases for J; bases not matched to a gene: 3. The CDR3 is made up of 15 amino acids. The V gene's germline CDR1 is SGHTA and CDR2 FQGNSA. CDR3 amino acids: CASSWGLATYNEQFF. In DNA, the CDR3 is TGTGCCAGCAGCTGGGGACTAGCAACCTACAATGAGCAGTTCTTC.

The chain employs TRBV25-1 and TRBJ2-2; D is perhaps TRBD1 (6 bases). The CDR3 consists of 14 residues. Between the trimmed V and J ends, which lost 3 bases and 8 bases, there was a span of 13 bases. Germline lookup yields CDR1 MGHDK and CDR2 SYGVNS. The DNA for the CDR3 is TGTGCCAGCAGTGAGTCAGGGGTATCGGGGGAGCTGTTTTTT. This codes for CASSESGVSGELFF.

V gene TRBV15 combines with J gene TRBJ2-1, with 8 bases identical to TRBD1. The CDR3 has 14 amino acids. In germline, CDR1 is LNHNV, CDR2 YYDKDF (reference sequence). V trimming: 2 bases; J trimming: 12 bases; junction bases outside the gene matches: 9. CDR3 residues: CATSRPTPGTGQFF. CDR3 nucleotide sequence: TGTGCCACCAGCAGACCTACGCCCGGGACAGGGCAGTTCTTC.

V is TRBV27 and J is TRBJ2-1; TRBD2 aligns across 13 bases. Germline V CDR1 and CDR2: MNHEY, SMNVEV (reference sequence). With V trimmed by 5 bases and J by 3 bases, 4 bases remained unmatched. The CDR3 loop spans 16 amino acids. The CDR3 loop is CASSPGLAGDYNEQFF. The CDR3 DNA reads as TGTGCCAGCAGTCCCGGACTAGCGGGGGACTACAATGAGCAGTTCTTC.

The chain links TRBV18 to TRBJ2-3; 7 bases map to TRBD1. In germline, CDR1 is KGHSH, CDR2 LQKENI. After removal of 2 bases from V and 3 bases from J, the junction contained 2 bases not matched to a gene. This CDR3 has 14 amino acids. In nucleotides, the CDR3 is TGTGCCAGCTCACCAATACAGGGGACAGATACGCAGTATTTT. The encoded protein is CASSPIQGTDTQYF. The entire variable domain, with the rest obtained from reference TRBV18 and TRBJ2-3, is as follows: NAGVMQNPRHLVRRRGQEARLRCSPMKGHSHVYWYRQLPEEGLKFMVYLQKENIIDESGMPKERFSAEFPKEGPSILRIQQVVRGDSAAYFCASSPIQGTDTQYFGPGTRLTVL.

This clone appeared a single time. CDR3 in amino acids: CASSYALGQGAVGYTF. The DNA for the CDR3 is TGTGCCAGCAGTTACGCCTTGGGACAGGGGGCTGTCGGCTACACCTTC. The chain combines TRBV5-4 with TRBJ1-2; 12 nucleotides agree with TRBD1. This CDR3 contains 16 residues. Germline assignment: CDR1 SGHNT and CDR2 YYREEE (reference sequence). The V gene end was trimmed by 5 bases and the J gene end by 8 bases; junction bases not matched to a gene: 13.

Here the CDR3 DNA reads TGTGCCAGCTCACCGGCGACGGGGATGAACACTGAAGCTTTCTTT. This sequence encodes CASSPATGMNTEAFF. This chain links TRBV18 with TRBJ1-1; no clear D gene. Trimming cost V 3 bases and J 0 bases, with 11 bases left between them. The CDR3 loop spans 15 amino acids. The V gene's germline CDR1 is KGHSH and CDR2 LQKENI.

The genes are TRBV15 and TRBJ1-1; TRBD1 might be the D (6 bases). V shed 6 bases and J shed 0 bases, with 17 bases lying between them. Germline CDR1 reads LNHNV; CDR2 reads YYDKDF (reference sequence). CDR3 size: 16 residues. CDR3 in DNA: TGTGCCACCAGAGTAGGGGGGGCGGCCATGAACACTGAAGCTTTCTTT. Protein sequence: CATRVGGAAMNTEAFF.

This rearrangement joins TRBV20-1 to TRBJ2-1; D is uncertain. Trimming pared 5 bases from V and 8 bases from J, leaving 7 bases between. Germline V gives CDR1 DFQATT, CDR2 SNEGSKA (reference sequence). CDR3 length: 10 amino acids. The CDR3 bases are TGCAGTGCTCCTCAGTATGAGCAGTTCTTC. Protein product: CSAPQYEQFF.